The 30 T cell receptor beta chains given below trace back to one sample, sequenced in a study of spatial heterogeneity in lung cancer. Whole-study results and caveats: Tracking of tumor mutation counts was seen in expanded intratumoral alpha and beta TCR counts.

Time point noted: sample taken at primary tumor resection. One entry per CDR3 protein results from TCRdb running MiXCR on the 5' RACE reads. The sample yields 15,000 to 20,000 distinct CDR3 sequences, 6.2% seen once. Their recognized antigens are unknown. Sequencing used lung tumor tissue, obtained at surgery. These receptors were taken from a male donor with early-stage non-small cell lung cancer.

This clonotype is medium-sized within its sample. The CDR3 spells CASSPHRGTGELFF. The CDR3 nucleotides are TGTGCCAGCAGCCCACACAGGGGCACCGGGGAGCTGTTTTTT. V and J are TRBV7-9 and TRBJ2-2; 7 positions match TRBD1. The CDR3 sequence is 14 residues long. CDR1 SEHNR and CDR2 FQNEAQ come from the germline V gene (reference sequence). J gave up 4 bases and V 5 bases, and 4 bases lay outside the gene matches. Together with reference TRBV7-9 and TRBJ2-2, the CDR3 gives the full variable domain: DTGVSQNPRHKITKRGQNVTFRCDPISEHNRLYWYRQTLGQGPEFLTYFQNEAQLEKSRLLSDRFSAERPKGSFSTLEIQRTEQGDSAMYLCASSPHRGTGELFFGEGSRLTVL.

This clonotype is medium-sized (0.01 to 0.1%) within its sample. J is TRBJ2-1 and V is TRBV12-3 or TRBV12-4; D call uncertain. V lost 2 bases to trimming and J lost 5 bases, with 10 bases between them. The CDR3 has 14 residues. The CDR3 sequence: CASSLTGDHNEQFF. The CDR3 DNA reads TGTGCCAGCAGTTTAACGGGTGACCACAATGAGCAGTTCTTC.

This clonotype came up many times. V gene TRBV7-2 combines with J gene TRBJ2-5; D gene uncertain. The V and J ends lost 0 bases and 2 bases respectively, with 10 bases between them. Germline V gene lookup returns CDR1 SGHTA and CDR2 FQGNSA. The CDR3 runs 15 residues. The CDR3 reads CASSLATERQETQYF. CDR3 sequence (DNA): TGTGCCAGCAGCTTAGCGACGGAACGACAAGAGACCCAGTACTTC. Drawing the rest from reference TRBV7-2 and TRBJ2-5, the complete variable domain is GAGVSQSPSNKVTEKGKDVELRCDPISGHTALYWYRQSLGQGLEFLIYFQGNSAPDKSGLPSDRFSAERTGGSVSTLTIQRTQQEDSAVYLCASSLATERQETQYFGPGTRLLVL.

This clonotype was counted many times. The rearrangement joins TRBV7-9 to TRBJ1-5; TRBD1 is a possible D gene (5 bases). This CDR3 has 14 amino acids. V gave up 5 bases and J gave up 5 bases, with 13 bases separating them. CDR1 is SEHNR and CDR2 is FQNEAQ in the germline V gene (reference sequence). The CDR3 is CASSQGPADQPQHF. DNA of the CDR3: TGTGCCAGCAGCCAGGGACCTGCGGATCAGCCCCAGCATTTT.

This clonotype was detected ten times or more. This chain uses TRBV5-1 with TRBJ2-1; 10 bases match TRBD2. Germline loops: CDR1 SGHRS, CDR2 YFSETQ. The CDR3 consists of 14 residues. V shed 2 bases and J 8 bases; nucleotides not matched to a gene: 4. CDR3 region: CASSLALAGDEQFF. CDR3 nucleotide sequence: TGCGCCAGCAGCTTAGCCCTAGCGGGAGATGAGCAGTTCTTC.

This clonotype was seen repeatedly, ten times or more. This chain uses TRBV12-3 or TRBV12-4 with TRBJ1-2; 9 bases agree with TRBD1. J gave up 8 bases and V 6 bases, and 13 bases lay outside the gene matches. The CDR3 length is 15 residues. The CDR3 spells CASSPGTGWYGGYTF. In DNA, the CDR3 is TGTGCCAGCAGCCCCGGGACAGGGTGGTATGGCGGCTACACCTTC.

This clonotype was counted many times. The rearrangement joins TRBV6-6 to TRBJ1-6; 9 bases are shared with TRBD1. After removal of 8 bases from V and 5 bases from J, the junction contained 4 bases not matched to a gene. CDR3 length: 14 residues. Germline V gene data show CDR1 as MNHNY and CDR2 as SVGAGI (reference sequence). The CDR3 spells CASSRDRDNSPLHF. The CDR3 nucleotides read TGTGCCAGCTCCCGGGACAGGGATAATTCACCCCTCCACTTT.

By share, this clonotype counts as medium-sized. The CDR3 here is CASSKRLAGTGELFF. For the CDR3, the DNA is TGTGCCAGCAGCAAGAGACTAGCGGGGACCGGGGAGCTGTTTTTT. The chain has TRBV21-1 and TRBJ2-2; the DNA was not used to check the table's D call, TRBD2. TRBV21-1 is listed as a pseudogene. This CDR3 is built from 15 residues.

The rearrangement links TRBV3-1 to TRBJ2-1, with 8 positions matching TRBD1. The CDR3 contains 15 residues. The germline gives CDR1 LGHDT, CDR2 YNNKEL (reference sequence). Trimming at V came to 4 bases and at J to 3 bases, leaving 5 bases not matched to a gene. CDR3 region: CASSRQGMDYNEQFF. In DNA, the CDR3 is TGTGCCAGCAGCCGACAGGGGATGGACTACAATGAGCAGTTCTTC.

This clonotype was counted at least ten times. The genes are TRBV9 and TRBJ2-1; D not certain. The CDR3 has 16 residues. The germline V and J ends were trimmed by 2 bases and 3 bases, with 15 bases remaining between them. Germline V gene data show CDR1 as SGDLS and CDR2 as YYNGEE. The chain's CDR3 is CASSVWARVGYNEQFF. In DNA form, the CDR3 reads TGTGCCAGCAGCGTGTGGGCCCGGGTAGGCTACAATGAGCAGTTCTTC.

At least ten counts were recorded for this clonotype. V and J are TRBV5-1 and TRBJ2-7; 7 bases are shared with TRBD2. V lost 4 bases and J lost 3; bases outside the gene matches: 7. Germline CDR1 and CDR2: SGHRS and YFSETQ. The CDR3 contains 14 residues. The CDR3 here is CASSPGTTYYEQYF. The CDR3 DNA reads TGCGCCAGCAGCCCCGGGACTACTTACTACGAGCAGTACTTC.

This clonotype qualifies as medium-sized. This chain links TRBV4-1 with TRBJ2-2, with 9 nucleotides matching TRBD1. Germline values: CDR1 MGHRA, CDR2 YSYEKL. With V trimmed by 4 bases and J by 0 bases, 3 bases remained unmatched. The CDR3 has 16 residues. CDR3 sequence (DNA): TGCGCCAGCAGCCCCGGGACAGGGCCGAACACCGGGGAGCTGTTTTTT. Translating gives CASSPGTGPNTGELFF.

The V and J genes are TRBV6-5 and TRBJ1-2, with a weak D call TRBD1 (5 bases). The CDR3 contains 15 residues. Germline V gene data show CDR1 as MNHEY and CDR2 as SVGAGI. The V and J ends lost 5 bases and 1 base respectively, with 14 bases between them. CDR3 protein: CASSLDSVNNYGYTF. In DNA, the CDR3 is TGTGCCAGCAGTCTTGACAGCGTGAATAACTATGGCTACACCTTC.

J is TRBJ2-5 and V is TRBV7-7, with TRBD1 as a possible D gene (6 bases). V was trimmed by 5 bases and J by 1 base, leaving 11 bases between them. The CDR3 consists of 14 residues. In germline, CDR1 is SSHAT, CDR2 FNYEAQ (reference sequence). The CDR3 here is CASSLQGIQETQYF. The CDR3 coding sequence is TGTGCCAGCAGCCTTCAGGGGATCCAAGAGACCCAGTACTTC.

This clonotype was counted at least ten times. J is TRBJ1-1 and V is TRBV10-3, with D possibly being TRBD1 (6 bases). Germline V gene sequence: CDR1 ENHRY, CDR2 SYGVKD. Trimming took 10 bases from V and 5 from J, leaving 11 bases between them. The CDR3 has 11 amino acids. CDR3 coding DNA: TGTGCCAGCGGCAGGGGAACTGAAGCTTTCTTT. As protein: CASGRGTEAFF.

This clonotype was seen many times. The genes are TRBV30 and TRBJ1-1, with D hard to call. Trimming took off 6 bases at V and 9 bases at J, with 11 bases between the two ends. CDR3 size: 10 residues. Germline V lookup: CDR1 GTSNPN, CDR2 SVGIG (reference sequence). This CDR3 reads CACRRSKAFF. CDR3 coding DNA: TGTGCCTGCCGCCGCTCCAAAGCTTTCTTT.

This clonotype was seen more than once but under ten times. The rearrangement uses TRBV2 and TRBJ1-5; D gene unclear. The CDR3 has 17 residues. The germline gives CDR1 SNHLY, CDR2 FYNNEI. V was cut by 5 bases and J by 7 bases, with 24 bases left in between. In nucleotides, the CDR3 is TGTGCCAGCAGTTCTACCCGGCCTTTAGACCCGAACCAGCCCCAGCATTTT. It yields the protein CASSSTRPLDPNQPQHF.

Only a few counts were recorded for this clonotype. The chain has TRBV6-1 and TRBJ2-7, with a tentative D call TRBD1 (5 bases). The germline V and J ends were trimmed by 1 base and 7 bases, with 14 bases remaining between them. The CDR3 sequence is 14 residues long. CDR1 and CDR2 from the germline V gene are MNHNS and SASEGT. CDR3 region: CASSEGAGWNEQYF. CDR3 coding DNA: TGTGCCAGCAGTGAAGGGGCAGGGTGGAATGAGCAGTACTTC.

This clonotype was detected many times. The chain joins TRBV10-3 to TRBJ2-7, with 11 bases identical to TRBD2. This CDR3 is 16 amino acids long. Germline CDR1 is ENHRY and CDR2 is SYGVKD. The V segment lost 3 bases and the J segment 3 bases; nucleotides outside the gene matches: 7. DNA for the CDR3: TGTGCCATCAGTGATGCCCGACTAGCGGGGCTCTACGAGCAGTACTTC. Its protein is CAISDARLAGLYEQYF.

This clonotype appeared many times. The CDR3 spells CASSGGLAGTLYF. The CDR3 nucleotides are TGTGCCAGCAGTGGCGGACTAGCGGGGACCCTGTACTTC. The chain carries TRBV27 and TRBJ2-7, with 12 bases matching TRBD2. Germline CDR1 and CDR2: MNHEY and SMNVEV (reference sequence). The CDR3 totals 13 residues. With 5 bases clipped from V and 12 bases from J, the junction kept 8 bases outside the gene matches.

The sample holds many counts of this clonotype. This sequence joins TRBV6-5 and TRBJ2-5, with D maybe TRBD1 (5 bases). The CDR3 length is 12 residues. The ends were cut back, 5 bases at V and 4 bases at J, with 8 bases in the middle. From germline, CDR1 is MNHEY and CDR2 SVGAGI. The CDR3 nucleotides are TGTGCCAGCAGTCAGCAGGGAGAGACCCAGTACTTC. It specifies CASSQQGETQYF.

This clonotype was detected many times. The chain is built from TRBV7-2 and TRBJ2-3, with 10 nucleotides matching TRBD2. Germline CDR1 reads SGHTA; CDR2 reads FQGNSA. This CDR3 is 20 amino acids long. V shed 1 base, J shed 0 bases, and the junction held 13 bases outside the gene matches. The CDR3 DNA reads as TGTGCCAGCAGCTTAGTTGGGCTAGCGGGAGTTGATGCTAGCACAGATACGCAGTATTTT. Its protein product is CASSLVGLAGVDASTDTQYF.

This clonotype came up many times. CDR3 DNA sequence: TGTGCCTGGGCGACGGGGGCAGATACGCAGTATTTT. Encoded protein: CAWATGADTQYF. The V call is TRBV30, the J call TRBJ2-3; D is possibly TRBD2 (6 bases). Germline V gene lookup returns CDR1 GTSNPN and CDR2 SVGIG (reference sequence). V lost 5 bases and J 4 bases, leaving 10 bases between the germline ends. The CDR3 loop spans 12 amino acids.

In its sample, this clonotype was seen many times. V and J are TRBV10-3 and TRBJ2-3; possibly TRBD1 or TRBD2 for D (5 bases each). The V gene lost 6 bases and the J gene lost 9 bases, with 16 bases spanning the gap. Germline CDR1 and CDR2: ENHRY and SYGVKD. There are 13 residues in the CDR3. CDR3 DNA: TGTGCCATCAGCCCCCCAACGGGGCAGACGCAGTATTTT. Translation gives CAISPPTGQTQYF.

At least ten counts were recorded for this clonotype. The rearrangement uses TRBV5-6 and TRBJ1-2; weak D call: TRBD1 (6 bases). The CDR3 is 18 amino acids. Germline V CDR1 and CDR2: SGHDT, YYEEEE. V lost 4 bases and J 4 bases, leaving 26 bases between the germline ends. CDR3 loop: CASSPGGRLSLGGYGYTF. CDR3 in DNA: TGTGCCAGCAGCCCTGGGGGCAGGTTGAGCCTGGGAGGCTATGGCTACACCTTC.

This clonotype has a count of ten or more. The V and J genes are TRBV20-1 and TRBJ2-7, with 7 positions matching TRBD2. The CDR3 length is 13 residues. Losses at the gene ends were 8 bases for V and 4 bases for J; bases not matched to a gene: 11. Germline assignment: CDR1 DFQATT and CDR2 SNEGSKA (reference sequence). The CDR3 sequence: CSFRAGARYEQYF. The CDR3 bases are TGCAGTTTCCGGGCGGGAGCAAGGTACGAGCAGTACTTC.

Many counts were recorded for this clonotype. The V gene is TRBV3-1, the J gene TRBJ2-1, with 10 bases that match TRBD1. The ends lost 4 bases at V and 4 bases at J; junction bases unmatched: 4. Germline V CDR1 and CDR2: LGHDT, YNNKEL (reference sequence). This CDR3 region has 15 residues. CDR3 loop: CASSPGQGRYNEQFF. The CDR3, as DNA: TGTGCCAGCAGCCCGGGACAGGGGCGTTACAATGAGCAGTTCTTC.

The J gene is TRBJ2-2, the V gene TRBV11-2; weak D call: TRBD1 (7 bases). Germline values: CDR1 SGHAT, CDR2 FQNNGV. The CDR3 consists of 15 residues. V dropped 5 bases and J dropped 3 bases, with 13 bases sitting between them. CDR3 sequence: CASSPGGSYTGELFF. Written as DNA, the CDR3 is TGTGCCAGCAGCCCAGGGGGGTCTTACACCGGGGAGCTGTTTTTT.

This clonotype was seen at least ten times. The J gene is TRBJ1-4, the V gene TRBV27, with TRBD1 matching 8 bases. V shed 3 bases and J 7 bases; nucleotides not matched to a gene: 7. The CDR3 has 15 amino acids. Germline V gene lookup returns CDR1 MNHEY and CDR2 SMNVEV (reference sequence). This CDR3 is CASSFRTGLGEKLFF. The CDR3 coding sequence is TGTGCCAGCAGTTTCCGGACAGGGCTAGGTGAAAAACTGTTTTTT.

The table lists this clonotype with many counts. The chain recombines TRBV15 with TRBJ1-1; D remains unclear. V was shortened by 0 bases and J by 3 bases, with 14 bases between the two germline ends. The CDR3 is made up of 16 amino acids. Germline lookup yields CDR1 LNHNV and CDR2 YYDKDF (reference sequence). CDR3 coding DNA: TGTGCCACCAGCAGAGATAAGGTCTCGACGGACACTGAAGCTTTCTTT. Translation gives CATSRDKVSTDTEAFF.